The 17 T cell receptor beta chains below all came from one sample that was sequenced in a study of T-cell memory formation after mild COVID-19. TCRdb reprocessed the 5' RACE reads via MiXCR and lists one record per CDR3 protein. Seen here are 80,000 to 130,000 distinct CDR3 sequences, roughly 11% observed once, and the top ten hold about 40%. The specimen sequenced was PBMCs or a T cell subset sorted from them (not recorded which). These receptors were obtained from a man aged 18 to 30 who had mild COVID-19 (a few samples of this study predate the infection). Cell type and time point are not known.

The genes are TRBV7-9 and TRBJ2-5; 7 nucleotides agree with TRBD2. Looked up from germline, CDR1 is SEHNR and CDR2 is FQNEAQ (reference sequence). This CDR3 spans 15 amino acids. J gave up 2 bases and V 1 base, and 4 bases lay outside the gene matches. In DNA form, the CDR3 reads TGTGCCAGCAGCTTAGAGGGGAGGGGACAAGAGACCCAGTACTTC. Protein: CASSLEGRGQETQYF.

This clonotype occurred many times. V usage is TRBV9 and J usage is TRBJ1-2; a weak D match, TRBD1 (6 bases). V was cut by 3 bases and J by 4 bases, with 13 bases left in between. This CDR3 contains 14 residues. Germline-derived CDR1 and CDR2 are SGDLS and YYNGEE. In DNA, the CDR3 is TGTGCCAGCAGCGCCCGGGACACCAGCTATGGCTACACCTTC. Amino acid sequence: CASSARDTSYGYTF.

This chain joins TRBV9 and TRBJ2-3; possibly TRBD1 or TRBD2 for D (5 bases each). Germline-derived CDR1 and CDR2 are SGDLS and YYNGEE. The V end lost 3 bases, the J end lost 0 bases, and 14 bases lay between the germline ends. CDR3 length: 16 amino acids. The CDR3: CASSEGRGESTDTQYF. CDR3 DNA sequence: TGTGCCAGCAGCGAGGGACGGGGAGAGAGCACAGATACGCAGTATTTT.

This clonotype was counted between two and nine times. This chain connects TRBV15 to TRBJ2-2, with TRBD2 identical over 9 bases. The CDR3 has 18 amino acids. Germline V gene sequence: CDR1 LNHNV, CDR2 YYDKDF (reference sequence). J lost 6 bases, V lost 3 bases, and 14 bases had no gene match. The DNA of the CDR3 is TGTGCCACCAGCAGGGATGGGGTTCCAGCGGGGGGCCCCGGGGAGCTGTTTTTT. This translates into CATSRDGVPAGGPGELFF.

J is TRBJ2-3 and V is TRBV7-3; D might be TRBD2 (6 bases). Trimming took 2 bases from V and 2 from J, leaving 11 bases between them. Germline V gene sequence: CDR1 SGHTA, CDR2 FQGTGA. CDR3 length: 15 amino acids. The CDR3, as DNA: TGTGCCAGCAGCTTACCGGGGACTGCCACAGATACGCAGTATTTT. Encoded protein: CASSLPGTATDTQYF.

The V call is TRBV20-1, the J call TRBJ2-7, with 11 bases lining up with TRBD2. V trimming: 5 bases; J trimming: 6 bases; junction bases outside the gene matches: 9. Germline V gene sequence: CDR1 DFQATT, CDR2 SNEGSKA (reference sequence). The CDR3 is 14 amino acids. CDR3 region: CSAASGGSIGEQYF. CDR3 nucleotide sequence: TGCAGTGCTGCTAGCGGGGGGTCTATTGGCGAGCAGTACTTC.

In DNA form, the CDR3 reads TGCAGTGCTTTGACAGGGGATCGAGATAATTCACCCCTCCACTTT. Translation: CSALTGDRDNSPLHF. The chain uses TRBV20-1 and TRBJ1-6; 8 bases align to TRBD1. Germline-derived CDR1 and CDR2 are DFQATT and SNEGSKA (reference sequence). The trim removed 5 bases at V and 5 bases at J, leaving 8 bases unmatched. This CDR3 is built from 15 residues.

This clonotype was observed a handful of times. This sequence joins TRBV7-9 and TRBJ2-1, with 8 bases matching TRBD1. The V gene end was trimmed by 5 bases and the J gene end by 4 bases; junction bases not matched to a gene: 7. CDR1 SEHNR and CDR2 FQNEAQ come from the germline V gene (reference sequence). This CDR3 has 15 residues. This CDR3 reads CASSPAQGAYNEQFF. DNA for the CDR3: TGTGCCAGCAGCCCAGCCCAGGGGGCTTACAATGAGCAGTTCTTC.

This clonotype has a count of ten or more. This chain connects TRBV7-2 to TRBJ2-7; D ambiguous. The CDR3 contains 15 residues. Germline CDR1 is SGHTA and CDR2 is FQGNSA. V was pared by 3 bases and J by 0 bases, with 12 bases between. In DNA, the CDR3 is TGTGCCAGCAGCTTTAGCCTCGGAATCTCCTACGAGCAGTACTTC. Translating gives CASSFSLGISYEQYF.

CDR3 DNA sequence: TGTGCCAGCAGTTTGCGGCAGGTCGGTTACGAGCAGTACTTC. This encodes CASSLRQVGYEQYF. The chain recombines TRBV27 with TRBJ2-7; no clear D. The CDR3 extends over 14 amino acids. V was trimmed by 3 bases and J by 4 bases, leaving 13 bases between them. Germline V gene sequence: CDR1 MNHEY, CDR2 SMNVEV (reference sequence).

This clonotype was counted a few times. The V gene is TRBV7-9, the J gene TRBJ1-1; 9 bases are shared with TRBD1. The CDR3 spans 13 residues. The junction had 5 bases not matched to a gene; V was cut back by 11 bases and J by 1 base. Germline CDR1 SEHNR, CDR2 FQNEAQ (reference sequence). The DNA for the CDR3 is TGTGCCGGGGGACAGGGTGGGAACACTGAAGCTTTCTTT. Translation gives CAGGQGGNTEAFF.

The V gene is TRBV20-1, the J gene TRBJ2-1; maybe TRBD1 (6 bases). The CDR3 is 12 amino acids. From germline, CDR1 is DFQATT and CDR2 SNEGSKA (reference sequence). Deletions cut 5 bases from V and 3 bases from J, with 8 bases between. The CDR3 loop is CSAVQGYNEQFF. Written as DNA, the CDR3 is TGCAGTGCTGTACAGGGCTACAATGAGCAGTTCTTC.

This clonotype was seen repeatedly, ten times or more. This sequence joins TRBV5-1 and TRBJ2-1, with TRBD1 matching 7 bases. There are 15 residues in the CDR3. Per the germline V gene, CDR1 is SGHRS and CDR2 is YFSETQ. V shed 0 bases, J shed 3 bases, and the junction held 3 bases outside the gene matches. The CDR3 coding sequence is TGCGCCAGCAGCTTGGTAGGGACAGACTACAATGAGCAGTTCTTC. Translated, it gives CASSLVGTDYNEQFF.

This clonotype was counted only a few times. The chain couples TRBV6-2 or TRBV6-3 to TRBJ2-6, with 7 positions matching TRBD1. CDR3 length: 14 residues. Looked up from germline, CDR1 is MNHEY and CDR2 is SVGEGT. Unmatched junction bases numbered 4, after V lost 7 bases and J lost 4 bases. The DNA for the CDR3 is TGTGCCAGCAAGACAGGGTCCGGGGCCAACGTCCTGACTTTC. The encoded protein is CASKTGSGANVLTF.

This chain joins TRBV9 and TRBJ2-5; D is unclear. The CDR3 runs to 17 residues. V dropped 3 bases and J dropped 7 bases, with 25 bases sitting between them. The germline V gene encodes CDR1 SGDLS and CDR2 YYNGEE. The CDR3 DNA is TGTGCCAGCAGCGCCAACGACGGGCGGCCATTCCCGGGGACCCAGTACTTC. Translating it yields CASSANDGRPFPGTQYF.

The chain uses TRBV10-3 and TRBJ2-7; D not certain. From germline, CDR1 is ENHRY and CDR2 SYGVKD. The CDR3 is made up of 14 amino acids. Trimming took off 6 bases at V and 0 bases at J, with 12 bases between the two ends. The DNA for the CDR3 is TGTGCCATCAGGACCGGACGGAGCTCCTACGAGCAGTACTTC. Its translation is CAIRTGRSSYEQYF.

This clonotype showed up just a few times. The chain links TRBV7-9 to TRBJ2-3; D is unresolved. This CDR3 contains 13 residues. In germline, CDR1 is SEHNR, CDR2 FQNEAQ (reference sequence). Deletions cut 10 bases from V and 1 base from J, with 12 bases between. The CDR3, as DNA: TGTGCCACATTATCTACTCGCACAGATACGCAGTATTTT. Residues: CATLSTRTDTQYF.